This TCR beta chain was obtained from a study of blood T cell repertoires in COVID-19. The wider study: From the United States, Italy and Spain came samples of acute and convalescent COVID-19.

Assay used: immunoSEQ multiplex PCR; TCRdb lists only in-frame clones, some missing. This sample has more than 300,000 clones, with roughly 90% found just once. The V gene end was trimmed by 6 bases and the J gene end by 5 bases; junction bases not matched to a gene: 4. CDR1 MNHEY and CDR2 SVGAGI come from the germline V gene. The CDR3 runs to 14 residues. Exposed volunteers were people who met a COVID-19 case within 2 weeks before study entry. The specimen sequenced was PBMCs or T cells enriched from blood (not recorded which). The source of this sequence is a woman aged 40 to 50 who had been exposed to COVID-19. The rearrangement joins TRBV6-5 to TRBJ1-5, with 10 bases lining up with TRBD1. The CDR3 DNA reads as TGTGCCAGCAGACCGGGACAGGGGTATCAGCCCCAGCATTTT. As protein: CASRPGQGYQPQHF.